The TCR beta chain described here comes from a study of blood T cell dynamics during melanoma immunotherapy. In the study overall: Patients with metastatic melanoma got pembrolizumab or nivolumab-ipilimumab as first-line care.

The CDR3 runs 14 residues. Germline assignment: CDR1 LGHNA and CDR2 YSLEER. Trimming shortened V by 8 bases and J by 7 bases, and 18 bases separated the two germline ends. The assay was immunoSEQ multiplex PCR, and TCRdb's table has in-frame clones only and misses some. Of 8,600 or so clones listed, 81% are singletons. As for time point: pre-treatment baseline. At 12 weeks after first infusion, RECIST 1.1 defined response for most patients. This clone has a single count. The chain combines TRBV4-3 with TRBJ1-5; perhaps TRBD1 as D (5 bases). The sample here was blood, taken from a patient treated with checkpoint blockade. The TCR comes from a human donor with melanoma. The CDR3 here is CASQSGGERQPQHF. CDR3 in DNA: TGCGCCAGCCAGAGTGGGGGTGAGCGACAGCCCCAGCATTTT.